This TCR beta chain was sequenced in a study of blood T cells in healthy people across ages. The CDR3 is 14 residues long. V was trimmed by 3 bases and J by 3 bases, leaving 11 bases between them. Germline lookup yields CDR1 SGHRS and CDR2 YFSETQ. With a J-beta primer mix and a sample-barcoded 5' primer, a second PCR ran about 7 to 11 cycles. A template-switch adaptor with 12 random nucleotides tagged each cDNA molecule. Per-sample output comprised a minimum of 2.5 million paired-end reads containing CDR3. TCRdb fed the 5' RACE reads into MiXCR, producing one record per CDR3 protein. The sample holds about 590,000 distinct CDR3 sequences, roughly 31% seen once. There are many counts of this clonotype.

The receptor's source is a woman older than 75 in good health. The V gene is TRBV5-1, the J gene TRBJ2-3, with D unclear. The sequenced material came from blood. CDR3 protein: CASSSSHGTDTQYF. The CDR3 nucleotides read TGCGCCAGCAGCTCAAGCCATGGGACAGATACGCAGTATTTT.